Below are 10 T cell receptor beta chains sequenced from a single sample in a study of cytomegalovirus exposure and HLA in healthy donors. The PCR made use of 60 Vbeta and 13 Jbeta primers. Sequencing used immunoSEQ multiplex PCR; TCRdb keeps in-frame clones, though not all of them. In the table there are 150,000 to 200,000 clones, over 65% of which are singletons. The sequencing input was PBMCs. Receptors originate from a middle-aged man in good health and CMV-seropositive.

The chain recombines TRBV6-1 with TRBJ2-7; D uncertain. The CDR3 spans 13 residues. Deletions cut 7 bases from V and 2 bases from J, with 12 bases between. The germline V gene has CDR1 MNHNS and CDR2 SASEGT. The CDR3 sequence is CASTSVGAYEQYF. Written as DNA, the CDR3 is TGTGCCAGCACCTCAGTCGGAGCCTACGAGCAGTACTTC.

V is TRBV18 and J is TRBJ1-5; D gene unclear. The CDR3 covers 13 residues. CDR1 and CDR2 (germline): KGHSH, LQKENI. V was clipped by 6 bases and J by 2 bases, with 8 bases between them. This chain's CDR3 is CASSPSGNQPQHF. In DNA, the CDR3 is TGTGCCAGCTCCCCCTCGGGCAATCAGCCCCAGCATTTT.

The chain couples TRBV19 to TRBJ2-6, with TRBD1 as a possible D gene (5 bases). CDR1 is LNHDA and CDR2 is SQIVND in the germline V gene (reference sequence). V was clipped by 7 bases and J by 2 bases, with 12 bases between them. CDR3 size: 15 residues. Written as DNA, the CDR3 is TGTGCCAGTAAAGGCAGGGAAGCTGGGGCCAACGTCCTGACTTTC. Its protein product is CASKGREAGANVLTF.

The rearrangement links TRBV6-5 to TRBJ2-7, with 11 positions matching TRBD1. V dropped 6 bases and J dropped 5; count of bases not matched to a gene: 6. Germline V gives CDR1 MNHEY, CDR2 SVGAGI. The CDR3 is 14 residues long. The CDR3 bases are TGTGCCAGCAGAGGAGGACAGGGGGCACACGAGCAGTACTTC. As protein: CASRGGQGAHEQYF.

V is TRBV6-1 and J is TRBJ2-5; TRBD1 is a possible D gene (7 bases). The germline V gene encodes CDR1 MNHNS and CDR2 SASEGT. Trimming removed 3 bases from V and 2 bases from J, with 13 bases in between. This CDR3 region has 15 residues. The CDR3, as DNA: TGTGCCAGCAGTGACGGGGGACAGTTGCAAGAGACCCAGTACTTC. Translation gives CASSDGGQLQETQYF.

The gene calls are TRBV7-9 and TRBJ1-2; tentatively, D is TRBD1 (5 bases). Germline CDR1 SEHNR, CDR2 FQNEAQ (reference sequence). This CDR3 has 15 residues. Trimming removed 0 bases from V and 8 bases from J, with 16 bases in between. CDR3 sequence (DNA): TGTGCCAGCAGCTTAGCGATGAGGGGCGCGGGAGGCTACACCTTC. Protein sequence: CASSLAMRGAGGYTF.

This clone has a single count. The rearrangement joins TRBV4-2 to TRBJ2-1; 9 bases match TRBD1. Germline CDR1 and CDR2: LGHNA and YNFKEQ. V shed 4 bases and J 9 bases; nucleotides not matched to a gene: 7. The CDR3 totals 14 residues. The CDR3 nucleotides read TGTGCCAGCAGCCCAGCCGGACAGGGGACTGAGCAGTTCTTC. It specifies CASSPAGQGTEQFF.

The chain is built from TRBV7-2 and TRBJ2-2; D perhaps matches TRBD2 (6 bases). The CDR3 runs to 15 residues. Deletions cut 3 bases from V and 3 bases from J, with 11 bases between. The germline gives CDR1 SGHTA, CDR2 FQGNSA. The CDR3 bases are TGTGCCAGCAGCTTGGGACTCGGGGACACCGGGGAGCTGTTTTTT. Its translation: CASSLGLGDTGELFF.

The CDR3 DNA is TGCGCCAGCAGCCCCCGGGAGCGGGGGGCCCGGGGGGCCAACGTCCTGACTTTC. Protein: CASSPRERGARGANVLTF. The chain links TRBV5-1 to TRBJ2-6; TRBD2 matches 9 bases. Germline CDR1 is SGHRS and CDR2 is YFSETQ. The CDR3 is 18 amino acids. The trim removed 4 bases at V and 4 bases at J, leaving 12 bases unmatched.

This clone was observed a handful of times. The chain has TRBV5-1 and TRBJ2-4, with 8 bases matching TRBD1. The CDR3 runs to 17 residues. Per the germline V gene, CDR1 is SGHRS and CDR2 is YFSETQ. Trimming cost V 0 bases and J 3 bases; bases outside gene matches: 8. CDR3 bases: TGCGCCAGCAGCTTGGCCCAGGGGGCCGGAGGCAAAAACATTCAGTACTTC. Translation: CASSLAQGAGGKNIQYF.